This TCR beta chain was sequenced for a study of type 1 and type 2 diabetes patients. Per germline, CDR1 SGDLS and CDR2 YYNGEE. The CDR3 contains 15 residues. Genomic DNA was the PCR template. The TCR beta CDR3 region was amplified using 30 forward and 13 reverse primers. Each CDR3 protein is one row after TCRdb ran MiXCR on the multiplex PCR reads. Counted here are about 290,000 distinct CDR3 sequences, more than 40% occurring once; the ten biggest clones make up about 13%. The sample was peripheral blood mononuclear cells (PBMCs). The receptor was isolated from a man in his late teens or twenties with type 2 diabetes. V and J are TRBV9 and TRBJ2-5; 7 bases fit TRBD1. The end of the DNA fits TRBJ2-1 better, so the J call may be wrong. The CDR3 spells CASSEKGAYGNEQFF. DNA for the CDR3: TGTGCCAGCAGTGAGAAGGGGGCCTACGGCAATGAGCAGTTCTTC.